Listed below are T cell receptor beta chains from one sample, sequenced in a study of T cell changes during pregnancy in multiple sclerosis. TCRdb's copy holds only in-frame clones and misses some; the assay was immunoSEQ multiplex PCR. The data contain around 81,000 clones, 80% to 95% of them singletons. The sequenced sample was peripheral blood, obtained after pregnancy. These receptors were collected from a female donor in good health, enrolled as a control in a pregnancy study. The CDR3 runs from the conserved cysteine through the conserved F or W. The order of the fields is D gene, clone size, V gene, J gene, CDR3 protein, CDR3 DNA. The D gene is left open where the match is weak. Part of the rows lack a size; the others show once, few, many or a class for expanded clones.

TRBD1	.	TRBV30	TRBJ2-7	CAWSVGDRGYEQYF	TGTGCCTGGAGCGTAGGGGACAGGGGCTACGAGCAGTACTTC
.	.	TRBV25-1	TRBJ1-1	CASSDSIMNTEAFF	TGTGCCAGCAGTGACAGTATAATGAACACTGAAGCTTTCTTT
.	.	TRBV4-2	TRBJ1-5	CASSDSSGQPQHF	TGTGCCAGCAGCGATTCGAGCGGTCAGCCCCAGCATTTT
.	.	TRBV6-5	TRBJ1-6	CASSYSSRVERTLHF	TGTGCCAGCAGTTACTCGAGTCGAGTTGAGCGAACCCTCCACTTT
TRBD1	.	TRBV6-1	TRBJ1-4	CASSLTGTGGEKLFF	TGTGCCAGCAGCTTGACCGGGACAGGGGGAGAAAAACTGTTTTTT
TRBD2	.	TRBV27	TRBJ2-3	CASSLLIPGLGTDTQYF	TGTGCCAGCAGTTTATTAATTCCGGGACTAGGCACAGATACGCAGTATTTT
TRBD2	.	TRBV2	TRBJ2-3	CASRALAGLADTQYF	TGTGCCAGCAGAGCTCTAGCGGGACTCGCAGATACGCAGTATTTT
.	.	TRBV10-2	TRBJ2-3	CASREAGLVGTQYF	TGCGCCAGCAGAGAGGCGGGGCTAGTGGGTACGCAGTATTTT
TRBD2	.	TRBV18	TRBJ2-5	CASSPPELAGGPGFQETQYF	TGTGCCAGCTCACCACCTGAGCTAGCGGGAGGGCCGGGTTTCCAAGAGACCCAGTACTTC
TRBD1	once	TRBV7-9	TRBJ1-3	CASSRRGLSGNTIYF	TGTGCCAGCAGTCGCAGGGGGTTGAGTGGAAACACCATATATTTT
TRBD2	.	TRBV29-1	TRBJ2-7	CSVEGSSGTPYEQYF	TGCAGCGTTGAAGGATCTAGCGGGACCCCCTACGAGCAGTACTTC
TRBD1	.	TRBV27	TRBJ2-3	CASSLTGTGGDTQYF	TGTGCCAGCAGTTTGACCGGGACAGGGGGGGATACGCAGTATTTT
.	once	TRBV27	TRBJ1-1	CASSPFERGHTEAFF	TGTGCCAGCAGCCCCTTTGAGCGGGGGCACACTGAAGCTTTCTTT
TRBD1	once	TRBV5-4	TRBJ2-7	CASSVDRGSYEQYF	TGTGCCAGCAGCGTGGACAGGGGCTCCTACGAGCAGTACTTC
TRBD2	.	TRBV5-4	TRBJ2-3	CASSLDLAGVMDTQYF	TGTGCCAGCAGCTTGGACCTAGCGGGGGTGATGGATACGCAGTATTTT
.	.	TRBV6-1	TRBJ1-4	CASRPRGGREKLFF	TGTGCCAGCAGACCCAGGGGAGGGAGAGAAAAACTGTTTTTT
TRBD1	.	TRBV7-6	TRBJ2-1	CASRKTGGSYNEQFF	TGTGCCAGCAGAAAAACAGGGGGGAGCTACAATGAGCAGTTCTTC
.	.	TRBV7-9	TRBJ2-7	CASSLGGGAVYEQYF	TGTGCCAGCAGCTTAGGGGGGGGCGCAGTGTACGAGCAGTACTTC
TRBD2	.	TRBV7-9	TRBJ2-2	CASSLPSGRNTGELFF	TGTGCCAGCAGCTTGCCTAGCGGGAGAAACACCGGGGAGCTGTTTTTT
TRBD2	.	TRBV19	TRBJ2-5	CASSTGLAGGGETQYF	TGTGCCAGTAGTACAGGGTTGGCGGGAGGCGGGGAGACCCAGTACTTC
.	.	TRBV4-1	TRBJ2-5	CASSLASEETQYF	TGCGCCAGCAGCCTTGCTTCGGAAGAGACCCAGTACTTC
.	.	TRBV7-8	TRBJ2-5	CASRTGVQETQYF	TGTGCCAGCAGAACGGGGGTCCAAGAGACCCAGTACTTC
TRBD1	.	TRBV5-1	TRBJ2-7	CASSGRDSIYEQYF	TGCGCCAGCAGCGGCCGGGACAGTATCTACGAGCAGTACTTC
TRBD2	.	TRBV7-9	TRBJ2-7	CASSLPRGRGTYEQYF	TGTGCCAGCAGCTTACCCCGCGGGAGGGGCACCTACGAGCAGTACTTC
.	once	TRBV19	TRBJ2-7	CASSISPQGIHEQYF	TGTGCCAGTAGTATATCACCGCAGGGTATCCACGAGCAGTACTTC
.	.	TRBV28	TRBJ2-6	CASSLEFSGANVLTF	TGTGCCAGCAGTTTAGAGTTCTCTGGGGCCAACGTCCTGACTTTC
.	.	TRBV2	TRBJ2-7	CASSPGLYEQYF	TGTGCCAGCAGCCCGGGACTCTACGAGCAGTACTTC
.	once	TRBV10-3	TRBJ1-1	CAISESVAVEAFF	TGTGCCATCAGTGAGTCAGTGGCAGTTGAAGCTTTCTTT